These 6 T cell receptor beta chains originate from one sample sequenced in a study of shared clonotypes between healthy human individuals. Here immunoSEQ multiplex PCR was the method, and the copy in TCRdb shows in-frame clones only, minus some. Seen here are about 670,000 clones, roughly 78% observed once, and the top ten hold 1.8%. Specimen: memory CD4+ T cells sorted from blood. Subset indicated: CD45RA-negative fraction. These receptors were taken from a woman aged 25 to 39 in good health.

On this clone: This likely reflects a read error, since a far larger clone is one base away. This chain uses TRBV13 with TRBJ1-3; no clear D gene. Germline CDR1 and CDR2: PRHDT and FYEKMQ (reference sequence). The CDR3 runs 12 residues. Trimming left V 1 base short and J 3 bases short, with 1 base between. Here the CDR3 reads CASSLVGNTIYF. The CDR3 DNA reads TGTGCCAGCAGCTTAGTTGGAAACACCATATATTTT.

CDR3 DNA: TGTGCCAGCTCACCGATGACTAGAGAGACCCAGTACTTC. This translates into CASSPMTRETQYF. The genes are TRBV18 and TRBJ2-5, with D possibly being TRBD2 (6 bases). The V end lost 3 bases, the J end lost 4 bases, and 9 bases lay between the germline ends. The CDR3 loop spans 13 amino acids. Germline loops: CDR1 KGHSH, CDR2 LQKENI.

The CDR3 here is CSVRWGDTQYF. CDR3 sequence (DNA): TGCAGCGTGCGGTGGGGAGATACGCAGTATTTT. The chain combines TRBV29-1 with TRBJ2-3; no clear D. Trimming stripped 6 bases from V and 5 bases from J, with 9 bases between. CDR1 is SQVTM and CDR2 is ANQGSEA in the germline V gene. The CDR3 sequence is 11 residues long.

This clone was recorded only once. The chain uses TRBV6-6 and TRBJ2-5; perhaps TRBD2 as D (6 bases). Trimming shortened V by 6 bases and J by 5 bases, and 13 bases separated the two germline ends. Germline assignment: CDR1 MNHNY and CDR2 SVGAGI (reference sequence). This CDR3 contains 13 residues. The CDR3 spells CASRLPGVETQYF. The DNA for the CDR3 is TGTGCCAGCAGACTGCCGGGAGTTGAGACCCAGTACTTC.

The rearrangement uses TRBV5-1 and TRBJ2-5; TRBD1 might be the D (6 bases). V was clipped by 1 base and J by 6 bases, with 13 bases between them. Germline CDR1 reads SGHRS; CDR2 reads YFSETQ. The CDR3 runs 14 residues. CDR3 nucleotide sequence: TGCGCCAGCAGCTTGTGGCAGGGGTCCCAGACCCAGTACTTC. It specifies CASSLWQGSQTQYF.

J is TRBJ2-7 and V is TRBV25-1; 9 bases map to TRBD1. Trimming cost V 1 base and J 3 bases; bases outside gene matches: 4. CDR3 length equals 15 residues. The V gene's germline CDR1 is MGHDK and CDR2 SYGVNS. The CDR3 DNA reads TGTGCCAGCAGTGAATCGGGGGACAGGGTCTACGAGCAGTACTTC. Protein: CASSESGDRVYEQYF.